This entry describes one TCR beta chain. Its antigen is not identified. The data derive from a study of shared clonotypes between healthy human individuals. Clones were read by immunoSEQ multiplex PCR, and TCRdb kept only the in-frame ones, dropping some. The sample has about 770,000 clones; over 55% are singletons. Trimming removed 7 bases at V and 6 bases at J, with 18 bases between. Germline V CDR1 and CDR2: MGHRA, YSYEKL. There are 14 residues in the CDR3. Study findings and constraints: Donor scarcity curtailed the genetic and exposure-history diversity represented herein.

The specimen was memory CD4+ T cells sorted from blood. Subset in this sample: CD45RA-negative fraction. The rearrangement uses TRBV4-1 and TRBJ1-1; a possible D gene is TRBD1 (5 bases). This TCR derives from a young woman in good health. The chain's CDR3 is CASTPLGQKPEAFF. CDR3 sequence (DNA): TGCGCCAGCACGCCATTGGGGCAGAAACCTGAAGCTTTCTTT.